This T cell receptor (beta chain) was recorded in a study of blood T cell repertoires in COVID-19. Authors' analysis steps: Amplification with reference gene primers provided the estimates of nucleated cell counts. TCRdb's copy holds only in-frame clones and misses some; the assay was immunoSEQ multiplex PCR. That table furnishes V, J and clone size, whereas the DNA furnished D and trimming. The table includes hundreds of thousands of clones, around 84% detected once. CDR1 is MGHRA and CDR2 is YSYEKL in the germline V gene. The V and J ends lost 3 bases and 3 bases respectively, with 14 bases between them. The CDR3 sequence is 15 residues long. Membership in each cohort depended on participant-reported clinical history. Recovered participants had two consecutive negative NP/OP PCR tests, healthcare professional clearance, or symptom resolution.

The chain combines TRBV4-1 with TRBJ1-2, with D possibly matching TRBD1 (6 bases). The sequencing sample was made of PBMCs or T cells enriched from blood (not recorded which). This TCR came from a man aged 35 to 55 who had recovered from COVID-19. CDR3: CASSQGRGGDYGYTF. DNA for the CDR3: TGCGCCAGCAGCCAGGGACGGGGGGGCGACTATGGCTACACCTTC.